Below, 30 T cell receptor beta chains from the same sample are listed, as sequenced in a study of blood T cell repertoires in COVID-19. Assay used: immunoSEQ multiplex PCR; TCRdb lists only in-frame clones, some missing. The repertoire consists of over 200,000 clones, with roughly 80% occurring once and the leading ten covering 1.8%. The sample taken for sequencing was PBMCs or T cells enriched from blood (not recorded which). These receptors originate from a man between 60 and 75 years old who had recovered from COVID-19.

The chain uses TRBV29-1 and TRBJ2-6; D might be TRBD2 (6 bases). The CDR3 consists of 13 residues. Trimming shortened V by 7 bases and J by 2 bases, and 9 bases separated the two germline ends. Germline-derived CDR1 and CDR2 are SQVTM and ANQGSEA. The CDR3 sequence is CSATRAGANVLTF. DNA for the CDR3: TGCAGCGCGACTAGGGCTGGGGCCAACGTCCTGACTTTC. The variable domain in full, completed from reference TRBV29-1 and TRBJ2-6, reads SAVISQKPSRDICQRGTSLTIQCQVDSQVTMMFWYRQQPGQSLTLIATANQGSEATYESGFVIDKFPISRPNLTFSTLTVSNMSPEDSSIYLCSATRAGANVLTFGAGSRLTVL.

The J gene is TRBJ1-2, the V gene TRBV6-2 or TRBV6-3, with 7 bases aligning to TRBD1. CDR1 is MNHEY, CDR2 SVGEGT, per germline. The CDR3 loop spans 13 amino acids. V shed 6 bases and J 5 bases; nucleotides not matched to a gene: 6. The CDR3 coding sequence is TGTGCCAGCAGCAAGGACAGGTTTTATGGCTACACCTTC. It translates to CASSKDRFYGYTF.

The chain employs TRBV24-1 and TRBJ1-4; the D gene is possibly TRBD1 (6 bases). Looked up from germline, CDR1 is KGHDR and CDR2 is SFDVKD. The CDR3 extends over 14 amino acids. V was shortened by 4 bases and J by 8 bases, with 13 bases between the two germline ends. The CDR3, as DNA: TGTGCCACCAGTGACTCAGGGGCCCGGGAAAAACTGTTTTTT. This gives the protein CATSDSGAREKLFF.

In its sample, this clone was seen once. This chain uses TRBV2 with TRBJ1-1; D ambiguous. V was pared by 7 bases and J by 5 bases, with 14 bases between. The germline CDR1 and CDR2 sequences are SNHLY and FYNNEI. This CDR3 is 13 amino acids long. The CDR3 bases are TGTGCCAGCATGGCGTGGGAGGGAACTGAAGCTTTCTTT. Protein: CASMAWEGTEAFF.

This clone was observed a handful of times. The V and J genes are TRBV2 and TRBJ1-5, with D maybe TRBD1 (5 bases). CDR1 is SNHLY and CDR2 is FYNNEI in the germline V gene. Trimming took 7 bases from V and 7 from J, leaving 17 bases between them. This CDR3 contains 14 residues. CDR3 sequence (DNA): TGTGCCAGCACCGGGGCCACCGGGGGACAGCCCCAGCATTTT. It is translated as CASTGATGGQPQHF. The complete variable domain, with remaining parts taken from reference TRBV2 and TRBJ1-5, reads EPEVTQTPSHQVTQMGQEVILRCVPISNHLYFYWYRQILGQKVEFLVSFYNNEISEKSEIFDDQFSVERPDGSNFTLKIRSTKLEDSAMYFCASTGATGGQPQHFGDGTRLSIL.

The J gene is TRBJ2-2, the V gene TRBV6-5, with D hard to call. The V end was cut by 4 bases, the J end by 4 bases, with 7 bases between. The V gene's germline CDR1 is MNHEY and CDR2 SVGAGI. The CDR3 is 13 residues long. The CDR3 region is CASSSAGTGELFF. The CDR3 nucleotides read TGTGCCAGCAGTTCCGCAGGCACCGGGGAGCTGTTTTTT.

The chain has TRBV20-1 and TRBJ2-7; unclear D gene. CDR1 is DFQATT, CDR2 SNEGSKA, per germline (reference sequence). The CDR3 is 11 residues long. The V and J ends lost 3 bases and 3 bases respectively, with 6 bases between them. The DNA for the CDR3 is TGCAGTGCTAGGAACAGCTACGAGCAGTACTTC. It yields the protein CSARNSYEQYF.

This chain uses TRBV5-1 with TRBJ2-1, with unresolved D. The CDR3 runs to 14 residues. V was shortened by 4 bases and J by 6 bases, with 14 bases between the two germline ends. Germline CDR1 and CDR2: SGHRS and YFSETQ. This chain's CDR3 is CASSLTPPINEQFF. CDR3 coding DNA: TGCGCCAGCAGCCTGACTCCCCCTATCAATGAGCAGTTCTTC.

This clone was seen just once. This chain uses TRBV14 with TRBJ1-4; 9 bases line up with TRBD1. Trimming at V came to 3 bases and at J to 8 bases, leaving 4 bases not matched to a gene. This CDR3 region has 14 residues. CDR1 and CDR2 from the germline V gene are SGHDN and FVKESK. CDR3 sequence: CASSHSTGGEKLFF. DNA of the CDR3: TGTGCCAGCAGCCATTCGACAGGGGGGGAAAAACTGTTTTTT.

CDR3 coding DNA: TGCGCCAGCAGTGCCTGGGGAGGCACTGAAGCTTTCTTT. Its translation is CASSAWGGTEAFF. V gene TRBV10-2 combines with J gene TRBJ1-1, with D unresolved. This CDR3 is built from 13 residues. The ends were cut back, 4 bases at V and 4 bases at J, with 10 bases in the middle. Germline CDR1 WSHSY, CDR2 SAAADI.

Of note for this clone: Different DNA sequences within this sample yield the same CDR3. The chain employs TRBV12-3 or TRBV12-4 and TRBJ2-7; possible D gene TRBD2, 6 bases. Trimming removed 5 bases at V and 4 bases at J, with 12 bases between. The CDR3 is 13 amino acids. The CDR3 region has the DNA TGTGCCAGCAGTCCACCGGGGGTTTACGAGCAGTACTTC. This codes for CASSPPGVYEQYF.

The V gene is TRBV7-2, the J gene TRBJ2-7, with TRBD2 as a possible D gene (6 bases). V lost 1 base, J lost 3 bases, and 13 bases lay in between. The CDR3 spans 15 residues. Germline CDR1 SGHTA, CDR2 FQGNSA. The CDR3 loop is CASSLVGGQYYEQYF. Here the CDR3 DNA reads TGTGCCAGCAGCTTAGTCGGGGGTCAGTACTACGAGCAGTACTTC.

V gene TRBV25-1 combines with J gene TRBJ1-1; possibly TRBD1 for D (5 bases). Germline values: CDR1 MGHDK, CDR2 SYGVNS. With 3 bases removed from V and 6 bases from J, the gap between germline ends came to 14 bases. There are 14 residues in the CDR3. The CDR3 here is CASSDTRPGAEAFF. CDR3 bases: TGTGCCAGCAGTGACACTAGGCCGGGGGCTGAAGCTTTCTTT.

This clone occurred a few times. The V call is TRBV6-2 or TRBV6-3, the J call TRBJ1-5; D unclear. The germline CDR1 and CDR2 sequences are MNHEY and SVGEGT. V lost 0 bases and J lost 7, with 13 bases in between. The CDR3 covers 15 residues. This CDR3 reads CASSYSLSGQQPQHF. DNA for the CDR3: TGTGCCAGCAGTTACTCTCTGTCAGGCCAGCAGCCCCAGCATTTT.

This clone was detected a few times. The V call is TRBV27, the J call TRBJ1-2; 11 bases are a match to TRBD1. Per germline, CDR1 MNHEY and CDR2 SMNVEV (reference sequence). This CDR3 is built from 14 residues. Germline trimming cut 6 bases from V and 4 bases from J; bases unmatched to any gene: 4. The CDR3 DNA reads as TGTGCCAGCAGGTCTGGGACAGGGGGCTATGGCTACACCTTC. Its translation is CASRSGTGGYGYTF.

This clone appeared once. The chain joins TRBV19 to TRBJ1-4; D is unresolved. Looked up from germline, CDR1 is LNHDA and CDR2 is SQIVND (reference sequence). V was trimmed by 5 bases and J by 2 bases, leaving 15 bases between them. This CDR3 region has 16 residues. Written as DNA, the CDR3 is TGTGCCAGTAGTTCGGGATTCACAGCGACTAATGAAAAACTGTTTTTT. It yields the protein CASSSGFTATNEKLFF. Full variable domain (rest looked up from reference TRBV19 and TRBJ1-4): DGGITQSPKYLFRKEGQNVTLSCEQNLNHDAMYWYRQDPGQGLRLIYYSQIVNDFQKGDIAEGYSVSREKKESFPLTVTSAQKNPTAFYLCASSSGFTATNEKLFFGSGTQLSVL.

The chain recombines TRBV7-9 with TRBJ2-3, with TRBD1 matching over 8 bases. Germline trimming cut 4 bases from V and 4 bases from J; bases unmatched to any gene: 10. The CDR3 contains 16 residues. Germline V gene sequence: CDR1 SEHNR, CDR2 FQNEAQ (reference sequence). This chain's CDR3 is CASSSRRTGLADTQYF. For the CDR3, the DNA is TGTGCCAGCAGCTCAAGGCGGACAGGGTTGGCAGATACGCAGTATTTT. Full variable domain (missing parts from reference TRBV7-9 and TRBJ2-3): DTGVSQNPRHKITKRGQNVTFRCDPISEHNRLYWYRQTLGQGPEFLTYFQNEAQLEKSRLLSDRFSAERPKGSFSTLEIQRTEQGDSAMYLCASSSRRTGLADTQYFGPGTRLTVL.

The rearrangement uses TRBV11-1 and TRBJ1-1; 10 bases map to TRBD1. Germline V gene lookup returns CDR1 SGHAT and CDR2 FQDESV (reference sequence). The CDR3 sequence is 16 residues long. V shed 3 bases, J shed 0 bases, and the junction held 4 bases outside the gene matches. The CDR3 region has the DNA TGTGCCAGCAGCTTGGGACAGGGGATCATGAACACTGAAGCTTTCTTT. Its protein is CASSLGQGIMNTEAFF.

This clone was found a few times. V gene TRBV7-6 combines with J gene TRBJ2-1; weak D call: TRBD1 (5 bases). This CDR3 has 14 amino acids. CDR1 is SGHVS, CDR2 FNYEAQ, per germline. V lost 3 bases to trimming and J lost 5 bases, with 11 bases between them. The chain's CDR3 is CASSLGLPDNEQFF. CDR3 in DNA: TGTGCCAGCAGCTTGGGGCTCCCGGACAATGAGCAGTTCTTC.

Comment on this clone: The identical CDR3 is also encoded by other nucleotide sequences in the sample. V and J are TRBV18 and TRBJ2-6, with unresolved D. There are 15 residues in the CDR3. CDR1 KGHSH and CDR2 LQKENI come from the germline V gene. With 2 bases removed from V and 0 bases from J, the gap between germline ends came to 5 bases. The chain's CDR3 is CASSPSGSGANVLTF. CDR3 DNA: TGTGCCAGCTCACCATCGGGCTCTGGGGCCAACGTCCTGACTTTC.

This chain uses TRBV7-2 with TRBJ1-4, with 7 bases identical to TRBD1. Germline values: CDR1 SGHTA, CDR2 FQGNSA. With 5 bases clipped from V and 1 base from J, the junction kept 7 bases outside the gene matches. The CDR3 has 16 residues. The CDR3 bases are TGTGCCAGCAGCCCGGGGACAGAGAAAACTAATGAAAAACTGTTTTTT. Translating it yields CASSPGTEKTNEKLFF. The full variable domain, completed using reference TRBV7-2 and TRBJ1-4, is GAGVSQSPSNKVTEKGKDVELRCDPISGHTALYWYRQSLGQGLEFLIYFQGNSAPDKSGLPSDRFSAERTGGSVSTLTIQRTQQEDSAVYLCASSPGTEKTNEKLFFGSGTQLSVL.

This clone was detected once. The germline gene is not matched at one end of the junction; a read error may be the cause. The rearrangement uses TRBV20-1 and TRBJ2-1; the D gene is possibly TRBD2 (7 bases). This CDR3 has 11 amino acids. Germline loops: CDR1 DFQATT, CDR2 SNEGSKA (reference sequence). The CDR3 here is CRTGAGDEQFF. CDR3 nucleotides: TGTAGAACGGGGGCGGGGGATGAGCAGTTCTTC.

This clone was detected once. The chain uses TRBV7-2 and TRBJ1-2, with 7 bases matching TRBD1. There are 15 residues in the CDR3. Unmatched junction bases numbered 7, after V lost 5 bases and J lost 1 base. CDR1 is SGHTA, CDR2 FQGNSA, per germline. The CDR3 region is CASSPGGRINYGYTF. As DNA, the CDR3 is TGTGCCAGCAGCCCAGGGGGACGGATTAACTATGGCTACACCTTC.

The rearrangement joins TRBV11-3 to TRBJ2-7; 11 bases agree with TRBD2. Germline V gene sequence: CDR1 SGHNT, CDR2 YENEEA. This CDR3 is 17 amino acids long. V lost 5 bases to trimming and J lost 2 bases; unmatched junction nucleotides: 11. The CDR3 loop is CASSTRGPSGGTYEQYF. CDR3 sequence (DNA): TGTGCCAGCAGCACGCGAGGACCTAGCGGGGGGACCTACGAGCAGTACTTC.

V and J are TRBV4-3 and TRBJ1-2, with a possible D match to TRBD1 (5 bases). Germline CDR1 is LGHNA and CDR2 is YSLEER. V was cut by 2 bases and J by 6 bases, with 22 bases left in between. The length of the CDR3 is 17 residues. CDR3 loop: CASSQTHPSGGINGYTF. Here the CDR3 DNA reads TGCGCCAGCAGCCAAACCCATCCTTCCGGGGGTATTAATGGCTACACCTTC.

V gene TRBV6-2 or TRBV6-3 combines with J gene TRBJ1-3; 7 nucleotides agree with TRBD1. The CDR3 sequence is 16 residues long. V was pared by 2 bases and J by 2 bases, with 6 bases of the junction left unmatched. Germline values: CDR1 MNHEY, CDR2 SVGEGT. CDR3 in amino acids: CASSYPQGKPGNTIYF. DNA of the CDR3: TGTGCCAGCAGTTACCCACAGGGGAAACCTGGAAACACCATATATTTT.

The chain joins TRBV30 to TRBJ2-1; D may be TRBD1 (5 bases). The ends were cut back, 0 bases at V and 8 bases at J, with 8 bases in the middle. There are 12 residues in the CDR3. Germline V CDR1 and CDR2: GTSNPN, SVGIG (reference sequence). CDR3 nucleotides: TGTGCCTGGAGTGTACTCAGGGATGAGCAGTTCTTC. Amino acid sequence: CAWSVLRDEQFF.

The rearrangement uses TRBV7-2 and TRBJ1-6; D is uncertain. The V and J ends lost 5 bases and 2 bases respectively, with 10 bases between them. This CDR3 is built from 15 residues. The germline CDR1 and CDR2 sequences are SGHTA and FQGNSA. The CDR3 sequence: CASSPWLAYNSPLHF. DNA of the CDR3: TGTGCCAGCAGCCCCTGGCTTGCCTATAATTCACCCCTCCACTTT. Together with reference TRBV7-2 and TRBJ1-6, the CDR3 gives the full variable domain: GAGVSQSPSNKVTEKGKDVELRCDPISGHTALYWYRQSLGQGLEFLIYFQGNSAPDKSGLPSDRFSAERTGGSVSTLTIQRTQQEDSAVYLCASSPWLAYNSPLHFGNGTRLTVT.

J is TRBJ2-7 and V is TRBV11-3; 9 bases fit TRBD2. V lost 1 base to trimming and J lost 7 bases; unmatched junction nucleotides: 8. Germline CDR1 is SGHNT and CDR2 is YENEEA. This CDR3 region has 15 residues. CDR3 in amino acids: CASSLAGGGAYEQYF. CDR3 DNA: TGTGCCAGCAGCTTAGCTGGCGGGGGGGCTTATGAGCAGTACTTC.

The V call is TRBV19, the J call TRBJ2-5, with a possible D match to TRBD1 (5 bases). The CDR3 has 14 residues. The V gene lost 3 bases and the J gene lost 2 bases, with 10 bases spanning the gap. Germline-derived CDR1 and CDR2 are LNHDA and SQIVND (reference sequence). The CDR3 bases are TGTGCCAGTAGTATTCGTAGACAGCAAGAGACCCAGTACTTC. It translates to CASSIRRQQETQYF.